This TCR beta chain was identified in a study of CD8+ T cells in alopecia areata. Study-level background: Patients given treatment had severity scored by the percentage of scalp area affected.

The treatment was: oral pan-JAK inhibitor, 5-10 mg twice daily. Germline V CDR1 and CDR2: SGHRS, YFSETQ. This CDR3 comprises 12 residues. Deletions cut 9 bases from V and 5 bases from J, with 14 bases between. It was cDNA, reverse transcribed from extracted RNA, that served as the sequencing template. The method was immunoSEQ multiplex PCR; TCRdb's version includes in-frame clones alone and lacks a portion of them. The repertoire consists of 190,000 or so clones, with around three fifths occurring once and the leading ten covering around 12%. This sequence joins TRBV5-1 and TRBJ1-1; a possible D gene is TRBD1 (5 bases). Sample: CD8+ T cells sorted from blood, taken at week 24, from a patient treated with tofacitinib. The receptor comes from a human donor with alopecia areata. As DNA, the CDR3 is TGCGCCACTTCGTTGGGGGGGACTGAAGCTTTCTTT. Amino acid sequence: CATSLGGTEAFF. Variable domain in full (rest from reference TRBV5-1 and TRBJ1-1): KAGVTQTPRYLIKTRGQQVTLSCSPISGHRSVSWYQQTPGQGLQFLFEYFSETQRNKGNFPGRFSGRQFSNSRSEMNVSTLELGDSALYLCATSLGGTEAFFGQGTRLTVV.